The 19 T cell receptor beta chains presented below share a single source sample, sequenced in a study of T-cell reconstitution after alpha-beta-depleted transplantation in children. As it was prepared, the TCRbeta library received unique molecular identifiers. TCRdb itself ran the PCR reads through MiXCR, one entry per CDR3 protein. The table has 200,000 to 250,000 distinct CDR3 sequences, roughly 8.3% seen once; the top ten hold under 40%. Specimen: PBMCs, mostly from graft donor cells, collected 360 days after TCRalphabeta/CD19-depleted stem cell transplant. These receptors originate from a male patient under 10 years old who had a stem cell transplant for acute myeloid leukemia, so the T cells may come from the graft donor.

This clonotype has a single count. CDR3 amino acids: CASSEGESSEQYF. DNA for the CDR3: TGTGCCAGTAGTGAGGGGGAGTCGAGTGAGCAGTACTTC. The chain uses TRBV19 and TRBJ2-7; possibly TRBD1 for D (6 bases). Germline-derived CDR1 and CDR2 are LNHDA and SQIVND (reference sequence). V lost 5 bases, J lost 7 bases, and 15 bases lay in between. CDR3 size: 13 residues. The full variable domain, its missing parts supplied by reference TRBV19 and TRBJ2-7, is DGGITQSPKYLFRKEGQNVTLSCEQNLNHDAMYWYRQDPGQGLRLIYYSQIVNDFQKGDIAEGYSVSREKKESFPLTVTSAQKNPTAFYLCASSEGESSEQYFGPGTRLTVT.

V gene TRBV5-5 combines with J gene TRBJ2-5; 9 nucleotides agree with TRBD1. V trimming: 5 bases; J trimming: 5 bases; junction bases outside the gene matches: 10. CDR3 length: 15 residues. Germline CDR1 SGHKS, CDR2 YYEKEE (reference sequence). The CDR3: CASRPDRGGGETQYF. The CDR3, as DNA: TGTGCCAGCAGGCCGGACAGGGGAGGCGGGGAGACCCAGTACTTC.

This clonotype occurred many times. The CDR3 coding sequence is TGTGCCAGCAGTAGTCGGACAGGGGGCGTGATAGATGCTTTCTTT. This sequence encodes CASSSRTGGVIDAFF. The chain carries TRBV12-3 or TRBV12-4 and TRBJ1-1, with 11 bases that match TRBD1. The CDR3 loop spans 15 amino acids. V shed 5 bases, J shed 11 bases, and the junction held 13 bases outside the gene matches.

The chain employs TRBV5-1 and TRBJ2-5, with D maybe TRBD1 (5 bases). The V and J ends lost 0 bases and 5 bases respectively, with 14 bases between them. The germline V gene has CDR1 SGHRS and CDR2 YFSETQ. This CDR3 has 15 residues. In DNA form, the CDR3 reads TGCGCCAGCAGCTTGGGTCCAGGGCTCGGGGAGACCCAGTACTTC. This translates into CASSLGPGLGETQYF.

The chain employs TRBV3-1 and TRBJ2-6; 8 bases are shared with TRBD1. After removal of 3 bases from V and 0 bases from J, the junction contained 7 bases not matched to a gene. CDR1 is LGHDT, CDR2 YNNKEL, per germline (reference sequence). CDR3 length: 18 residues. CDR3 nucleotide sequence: TGTGCCAGCAGCCAGGACTACAGGGGGAACTCTGGGGCCAACGTCCTGACTTTC. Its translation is CASSQDYRGNSGANVLTF. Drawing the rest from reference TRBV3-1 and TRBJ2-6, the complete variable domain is DTAVSQTPKYLVTQMGNDKSIKCEQNLGHDTMYWYKQDSKKFLKIMFSYNNKELIINETVPNRFSPKSPDKAHLNLHINSLELGDSAVYFCASSQDYRGNSGANVLTFGAGSRLTVL.

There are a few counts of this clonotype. The CDR3 here is CASSSKIPGSTNNEQFF. In nucleotides, the CDR3 is TGTGCCAGCAGCTCCAAAATACCCGGGAGCACAAACAATGAGCAGTTCTTC. The V gene is TRBV9, the J gene TRBJ2-1; perhaps TRBD2 as D (6 bases). Between the trimmed V and J ends, which lost 4 bases and 5 bases, there was a span of 22 bases. The CDR3 contains 17 residues. CDR1 and CDR2 (germline): SGDLS, YYNGEE.

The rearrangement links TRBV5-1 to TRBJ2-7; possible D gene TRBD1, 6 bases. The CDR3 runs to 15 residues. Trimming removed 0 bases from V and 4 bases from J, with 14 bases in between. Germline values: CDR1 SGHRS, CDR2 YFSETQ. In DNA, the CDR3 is TGCGCCAGCAGCTTGGGAGCAGGGGTGAGATACGAGCAGTACGTC. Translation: CASSLGAGVRYEQYV.

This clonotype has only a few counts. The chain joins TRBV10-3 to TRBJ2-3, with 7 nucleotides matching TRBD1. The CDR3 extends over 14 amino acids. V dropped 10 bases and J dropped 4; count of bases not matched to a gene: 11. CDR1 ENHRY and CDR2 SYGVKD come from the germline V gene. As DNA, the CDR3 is TGTGCCACCCTGGACAGGTGGGGCCCAGATACGCAGTATTTT. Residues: CATLDRWGPDTQYF.

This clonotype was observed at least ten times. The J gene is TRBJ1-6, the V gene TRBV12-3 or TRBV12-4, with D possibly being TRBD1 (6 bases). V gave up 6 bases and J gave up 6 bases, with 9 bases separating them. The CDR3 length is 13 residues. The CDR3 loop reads CASSGQLNSPLHF. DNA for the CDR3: TGTGCCAGCAGCGGACAGCTTAATTCACCCCTCCACTTT.

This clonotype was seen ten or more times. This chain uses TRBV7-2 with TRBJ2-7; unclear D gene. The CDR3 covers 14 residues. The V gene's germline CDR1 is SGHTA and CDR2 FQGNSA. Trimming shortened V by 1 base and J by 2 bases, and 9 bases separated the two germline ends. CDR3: CASSLEALTYEQYV. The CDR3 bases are TGTGCCAGCAGCTTAGAAGCGCTCACCTACGAGCAGTACGTC.

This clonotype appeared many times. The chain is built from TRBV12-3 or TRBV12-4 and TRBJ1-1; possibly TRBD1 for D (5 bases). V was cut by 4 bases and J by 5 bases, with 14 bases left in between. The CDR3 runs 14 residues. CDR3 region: CASSYQTQGTEAFF. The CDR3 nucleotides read TGTGCCAGCAGTTACCAAACTCAGGGTACTGAAGCTTTCTTT.

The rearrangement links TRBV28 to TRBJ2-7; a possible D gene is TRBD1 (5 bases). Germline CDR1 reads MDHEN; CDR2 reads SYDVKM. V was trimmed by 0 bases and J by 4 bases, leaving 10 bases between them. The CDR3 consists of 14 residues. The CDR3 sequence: CASSLWDILYEQYF. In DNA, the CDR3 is TGTGCCAGCAGTTTATGGGACATATTGTACGAGCAGTACTTC.

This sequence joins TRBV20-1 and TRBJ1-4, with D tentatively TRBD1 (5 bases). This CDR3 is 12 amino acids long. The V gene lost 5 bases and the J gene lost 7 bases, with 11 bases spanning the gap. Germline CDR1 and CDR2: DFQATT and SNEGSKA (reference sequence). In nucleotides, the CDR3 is TGCAGTGCTGATGGGGCGACTGAAAAACTGTTTTTT. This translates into CSADGATEKLFF.

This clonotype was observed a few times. CDR3 amino acids: CASSSQGQGAHEQYF. In DNA, the CDR3 is TGTGCCAGCAGCTCCCAGGGACAGGGGGCCCACGAGCAGTACTTC. J is TRBJ2-7 and V is TRBV12-3 or TRBV12-4; TRBD1 agrees at 12 bases. This CDR3 is 15 amino acids long. V lost 6 bases, J lost 5 bases, and 8 bases stayed unmatched.

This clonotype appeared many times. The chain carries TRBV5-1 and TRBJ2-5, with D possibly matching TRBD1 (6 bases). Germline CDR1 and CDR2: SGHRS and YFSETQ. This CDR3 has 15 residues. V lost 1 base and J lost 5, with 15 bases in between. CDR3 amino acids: CASSLYGERGETQYF. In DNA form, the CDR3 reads TGCGCCAGCAGCTTGTATGGGGAAAGGGGGGAGACCCAGTACTTC.

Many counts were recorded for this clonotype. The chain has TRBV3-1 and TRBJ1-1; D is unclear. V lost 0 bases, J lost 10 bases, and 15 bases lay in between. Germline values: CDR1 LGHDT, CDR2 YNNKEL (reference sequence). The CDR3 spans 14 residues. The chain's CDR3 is CASSQEGNEIGAFF. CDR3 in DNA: TGTGCCAGCAGCCAAGAGGGTAATGAGATAGGAGCTTTCTTT. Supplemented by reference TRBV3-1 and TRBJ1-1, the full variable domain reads DTAVSQTPKYLVTQMGNDKSIKCEQNLGHDTMYWYKQDSKKFLKIMFSYNNKELIINETVPNRFSPKSPDKAHLNLHINSLELGDSAVYFCASSQEGNEIGAFFGQGTRLTVV.

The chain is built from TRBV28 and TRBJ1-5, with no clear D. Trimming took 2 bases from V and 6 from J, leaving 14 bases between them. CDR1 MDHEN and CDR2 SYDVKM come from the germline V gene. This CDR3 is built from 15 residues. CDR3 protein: CASSLLGRTGQPQHF. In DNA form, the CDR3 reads TGTGCCAGCAGTTTACTCGGCAGGACGGGTCAGCCCCAGCATTTT.

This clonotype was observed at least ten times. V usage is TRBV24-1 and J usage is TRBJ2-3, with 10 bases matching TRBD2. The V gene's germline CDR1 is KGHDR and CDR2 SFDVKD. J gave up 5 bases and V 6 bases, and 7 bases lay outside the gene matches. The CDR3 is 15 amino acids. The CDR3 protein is CATSNLAGDRDTQYF. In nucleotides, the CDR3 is TGTGCCACCAGTAACCTAGCGGGGGACCGAGATACGCAGTATTTT.

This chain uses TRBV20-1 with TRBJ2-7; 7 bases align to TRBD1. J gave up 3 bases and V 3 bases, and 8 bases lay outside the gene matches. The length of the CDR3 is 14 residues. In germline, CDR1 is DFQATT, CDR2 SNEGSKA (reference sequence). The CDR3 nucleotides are TGCAGTGCTAGCTCCGACAGGGTTCACTACGAGCAGTACTTC. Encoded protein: CSASSDRVHYEQYF.